This T cell receptor (beta chain) emerged from a study of T cell responses to AZD1222 COVID-19 vaccine. General study findings and limits: The donor cohort was predominantly white British with a female majority, and clonal diversity may have been underestimated. Once two AZD1222 doses were given, Spike-specific TCR breadth and depth went up.

As concerns this clone: The antigen remains unidentified.

The assay was immunoSEQ multiplex PCR, and TCRdb's table has in-frame clones only and misses some. The table lists some 160,000 clones, about 90% of them singletons. The receptor comes from an adult in good health. This specimen consisted of peripheral blood, obtained on day 0 of AZD1222 vaccination.

CDR3 in amino acids: CASSYRESGEQFF. CDR3 DNA: TGTGCCAGCAGTTATAGGGAATCGGGTGAGCAGTTCTTC. V is TRBV2 and J is TRBJ2-1; D uncertain. The CDR3 totals 13 residues. Germline V gene sequence: CDR1 SNHLY, CDR2 FYNNEI. V lost 5 bases to trimming and J lost 9 bases, with 14 bases between them. Full variable domain (missing parts from reference TRBV2 and TRBJ2-1): EPEVTQTPSHQVTQMGQEVILRCVPISNHLYFYWYRQILGQKVEFLVSFYNNEISEKSEIFDDQFSVERPDGSNFTLKIRSTKLEDSAMYFCASSYRESGEQFFGPGTRLTVL.